The T cell receptor beta chain described here comes from a study of T cells in Graves' hyperthyroidism and ophthalmopathy. On the study more broadly: It was at initial diagnosis, before any treatment, that peripheral blood was collected.

There are many counts of this clonotype. Mismatch with germline at one junction end may stem from a read error. Template material for amplifying TCR beta CDR3 regions consisted of RNA transcripts. TCR CDR3 underwent first-round RT-PCR with the HTBI primer set. Each CDR3 protein gets one entry after TCRdb re-called the multiplex PCR reads with MiXCR. The repertoire holds about 640,000 distinct CDR3 sequences, with around 13% as singletons. Germline V gene lookup returns CDR1 MDHEN and CDR2 SYDVKM. The CDR3 runs 17 residues. Material for sequencing was blood. The genes are TRBV28 and TRBJ2-3, with a possible D match to TRBD1 (6 bases). This clonotype was sampled from a woman aged 45-60 years with Graves' ophthalmopathy. This CDR3 reads CASSPRKQGGSTGTQYF. The CDR3 DNA reads as TGTGCCAGCAGTCCTAGAAAACAGGGTGGGAGCACAGGTACGCAGTATTTT. The whole variable domain, filled in from reference TRBV28 and TRBJ2-3, reads DVKVTQSSRYLVKRTGEKVFLECVQDMDHENMFWYRQDPGLGLRLIYFSYDVKMKEKGDIPEGYSVSREKKERFSLILESASTNQTSMYLCASSPRKQGGSTGTQYFGPGTRLTVL.